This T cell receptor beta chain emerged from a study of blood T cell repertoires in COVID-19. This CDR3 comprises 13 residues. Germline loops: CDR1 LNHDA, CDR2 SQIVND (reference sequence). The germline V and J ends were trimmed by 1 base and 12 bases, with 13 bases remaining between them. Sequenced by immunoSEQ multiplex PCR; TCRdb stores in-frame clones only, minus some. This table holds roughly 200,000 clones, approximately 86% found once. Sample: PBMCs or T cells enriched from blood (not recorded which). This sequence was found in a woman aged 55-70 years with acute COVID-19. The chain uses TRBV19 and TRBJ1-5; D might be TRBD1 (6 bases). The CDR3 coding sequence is TGTGCCAGTAGTATAGGGGGGGGCTACCTCCAGCATTTT. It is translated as CASSIGGGYLQHF.